This TCR beta chain derives from a study of cytomegalovirus exposure and HLA in healthy donors. Overall study: Out of fewer than 500 genotyped donors, roughly 83% belonged to the Caucasian-associated ancestry cluster. Broader study findings: Most TCRs appeared rarely, but some public TCRs recurred in many donors. A later analysis found that most CMV-associated TCR beta chains appeared HLA-restricted. A missense variant in DCLRE1C was later tied to TCR beta V- and J-gene trimming.

Trimming shortened V by 3 bases and J by 2 bases, and 9 bases separated the two germline ends. The CDR3 runs to 14 residues. Per the germline V gene, CDR1 is SGHDT and CDR2 is YYEEEE. A word on this clone: Its target is unknown.

Vbeta (60) and Jbeta (13) primers were used in the PCR. Some clones are missing from TCRdb's copy, which holds only in-frame ones; the method was immunoSEQ multiplex PCR. The table records some 150,000 clones, nearly 80% of them present only once. The receptor's source is a male donor in good health and CMV-seronegative. The sequenced sample was PBMCs. The gene calls are TRBV5-6 and TRBJ1-5; D not resolved. CDR3 sequence (DNA): TGTGCCAGCAGCTCGCGGAGGGGCAATCAGCCCCAGCATTTT. Protein product: CASSSRRGNQPQHF.